Shown below are 27 T cell receptor beta chains from a single sample sequenced in a study of CD8 T cells in ankylosing spondylitis. Study-wide findings and caveats: In ankylosing spondylitis blood, a motif of fewer than 10 highly homologous TCR beta variants appeared characteristic.

TCRdb ran MiXCR on the 5' RACE reads and lists one entry per CDR3 protein. The data hold about 330,000 distinct CDR3 sequences, with less than 9.5% observed a single time. Their target antigens are unknown. The specimen sequenced was blood, either unsorted or a sorted T cell fraction (not recorded which). These receptors all stem from a male donor with ankylosing spondylitis.

The V gene is TRBV6-1, the J gene TRBJ2-1; 8 nucleotides line up with TRBD2. The germline CDR1 and CDR2 sequences are MNHNS and SASEGT. The CDR3 length is 15 residues. Trimming took 6 bases from V and 4 from J; bases not matched to a gene: 8. CDR3 in amino acids: CASRSAKRGYNEQFF. The DNA for the CDR3 is TGTGCCAGCAGGTCTGCGAAGCGGGGGTACAATGAGCAGTTCTTC.

The table lists this clonotype with a few counts. The chain has TRBV20-1 and TRBJ2-3, with D uncertain. The CDR3 spans 13 residues. Germline lookup yields CDR1 DFQATT and CDR2 SNEGSKA (reference sequence). V was shortened by 4 bases and J by 4 bases, with 12 bases between the two germline ends. CDR3 loop: CSANLKGPDTQYF. In DNA, the CDR3 is TGCAGTGCTAACCTAAAAGGACCAGATACGCAGTATTTT.

Points on this clonotype: Relative to the germline gene, one junction end is altered; a read error may explain this. The CDR3 sequence is CASSKAGGRANEQFF. CDR3 DNA sequence: TGTGCCAGCAGTAAAGCGGGAGGCCGTGCCAATGAGCAGTTCTTC. The chain employs TRBV6-1 and TRBJ2-1, with TRBD2 identical over 9 bases. There are 15 residues in the CDR3. In germline, CDR1 is MNHNS, CDR2 SASEGT.

The chain joins TRBV29-1 to TRBJ2-7; D possibly corresponds to TRBD2 (6 bases). This CDR3 contains 11 residues. V lost 3 bases and J lost 8, with 11 bases in between. CDR1 SQVTM and CDR2 ANQGSEA come from the germline V gene. CDR3 in amino acids: CSVEASEQQYF. Written as DNA, the CDR3 is TGCAGCGTTGAGGCTAGCGAACAGCAGTACTTC.

This clonotype was counted a few times. A much larger clone differs by one base, so this may be a read error. The chain combines TRBV5-5 with TRBJ2-2; D unresolved. The CDR3 runs 13 residues. Germline CDR1 SGHKS, CDR2 YYEKEE (reference sequence). The V end lost 4 bases, the J end lost 0 bases, and 4 bases lay between the germline ends. The CDR3 sequence is CASSATNTGELFF. The CDR3 nucleotides are TGTGCCAGCAGCGCAACGAACACCGGGGAGCTGTTTTTT.

This clonotype was counted ten times or more. The rearrangement uses TRBV5-1 and TRBJ2-7; D might be TRBD2 (6 bases). The CDR3 extends over 14 amino acids. Germline loops: CDR1 SGHRS, CDR2 YFSETQ. Trimming cost V 5 bases and J 0 bases, with 12 bases left between them. The CDR3, as DNA: TGCGCCAGCAGTCCTCGGGAGCACTCCTACGAGCAGTACTTC. It specifies CASSPREHSYEQYF.

This clonotype was detected a few times. CDR3 amino acids: CASSLGRTIYGYTF. CDR3 nucleotides: TGTGCCAGCAGCCTCGGACGCACTATCTATGGCTACACCTTC. The chain uses TRBV11-2 and TRBJ1-2; no definite D call. Germline CDR1 and CDR2: SGHAT and FQNNGV. V lost 5 bases to trimming and J lost 4 bases, with 14 bases between them. CDR3 length: 14 amino acids.

This clonotype was recorded many times. The chain links TRBV5-1 to TRBJ2-2; 10 bases are a match to TRBD1. This CDR3 has 16 amino acids. The V segment lost 0 bases and the J segment 2 bases; nucleotides outside the gene matches: 1. The germline CDR1 and CDR2 sequences are SGHRS and YFSETQ. The CDR3 here is CASSLGQGANTGELFF. In nucleotides, the CDR3 is TGCGCCAGCAGCTTGGGACAGGGGGCTAACACCGGGGAGCTGTTTTTT.

This clonotype is a singleton in its sample. The chain has TRBV3-1 and TRBJ1-2; D possibly corresponds to TRBD1 (6 bases). The germline V and J ends were trimmed by 1 base and 2 bases, with 8 bases remaining between them. Germline V lookup: CDR1 LGHDT, CDR2 YNNKEL (reference sequence). The CDR3 loop spans 14 amino acids. CDR3 loop: CASSQVDRNYGYTF. The DNA for the CDR3 is TGTGCCAGCAGCCAAGTCGACAGGAACTATGGCTACACCTTC.

This clonotype was observed a handful of times. The chain is built from TRBV4-1 and TRBJ2-7; no clear D. The CDR3 consists of 14 residues. V was pared by 3 bases and J by 8 bases, with 17 bases between. Germline CDR1 reads MGHRA; CDR2 reads YSYEKL. The CDR3 DNA sequence: TGCGCCAGCAGCCAGGAGCCCTCAATGCCGAAGCAGTACTTC. Translating gives CASSQEPSMPKQYF.

This clonotype appeared a few times. V and J are TRBV19 and TRBJ2-1, with D possibly called TRBD1 or TRBD2 (6 bases each). CDR3 length: 15 residues. The germline CDR1 and CDR2 sequences are LNHDA and SQIVND (reference sequence). Trimming left V 2 bases short and J 6 bases short, with 14 bases between. The CDR3 here is CASSITRGRRNEQFF. The CDR3, as DNA: TGTGCCAGTAGTATAACTCGGGGGCGCCGCAATGAGCAGTTCTTC.

This clonotype was seen only a few times. The genes are TRBV29-1 and TRBJ2-7; 13 nucleotides align to TRBD2. The CDR3 sequence is 14 residues long. The J segment lost 0 bases and the V segment lost 5 bases, leaving 1 base of the junction unmatched. Germline CDR1 SQVTM, CDR2 ANQGSEA. CDR3 nucleotide sequence: TGCAGCGTTCGGACTAGCGGGAGCTCCTACGAGCAGTACTTC. Residues: CSVRTSGSSYEQYF.

In its sample, this clonotype was seen a few times. The chain joins TRBV11-2 to TRBJ2-4, with 7 positions matching TRBD2. Germline CDR1 and CDR2: SGHAT and FQNNGV. This CDR3 spans 15 amino acids. V was clipped by 6 bases and J by 1 base; unmatched bases: 6. The CDR3 DNA is TGTGCCAGCAGTCCTCAGCGGGATGCCAAAAACATTCAGTACTTC. It encodes CASSPQRDAKNIQYF.

This clonotype was counted many times. The rearrangement joins TRBV5-1 to TRBJ1-3, with 9 positions matching TRBD1. The V gene end was trimmed by 0 bases and the J gene end by 4 bases; junction bases not matched to a gene: 2. Germline CDR1 reads SGHRS; CDR2 reads YFSETQ. CDR3 length: 15 amino acids. For the CDR3, the DNA is TGCGCCAGCAGCTTGGAGACAGGGGGAGGAAACACCATATATTTT. Residues: CASSLETGGGNTIYF.

There are many counts of this clonotype. The chain recombines TRBV9 with TRBJ2-2; D not certain. Germline CDR1 is SGDLS and CDR2 is YYNGEE. V was clipped by 2 bases and J by 0 bases, with 11 bases between them. There are 16 residues in the CDR3. CDR3 region: CASSVFRAPNTGELFF. DNA of the CDR3: TGTGCCAGCAGCGTTTTTCGGGCTCCGAACACCGGGGAGCTGTTTTTT.

This clonotype was seen repeatedly, ten times or more. The chain uses TRBV20-1 and TRBJ2-1; 8 bases agree with TRBD2. Germline V lookup: CDR1 DFQATT, CDR2 SNEGSKA (reference sequence). Trimming removed 3 bases from V and 4 bases from J; junction bases left unmatched: 11. The length of the CDR3 is 16 residues. CDR3: CSASSLGSGKYNEQFF. The DNA for the CDR3 is TGCAGTGCTAGTTCCCTAGGTAGCGGGAAATACAATGAGCAGTTCTTC.

This clonotype was observed a few times. The V call is TRBV12-3 or TRBV12-4, the J call TRBJ1-5; possibly TRBD1 for D (5 bases). The ends were cut back, 5 bases at V and 11 bases at J, with 19 bases in the middle. The length of the CDR3 is 14 residues. The CDR3 nucleotides are TGTGCCAGCAGTGACAGTTTCGCGGGAAGAGCCCAGCATTTT. Its translation: CASSDSFAGRAQHF.

In its sample, this clonotype was seen a few times. The V gene is TRBV20-1, the J gene TRBJ2-3; a weak D match, TRBD2 (6 bases). Trimming cost V 3 bases and J 1 base, with 14 bases left between them. Germline CDR1 DFQATT, CDR2 SNEGSKA (reference sequence). This CDR3 is 15 amino acids long. CDR3 bases: TGCAGTGCTAGCGGTGGAGGGCCCCGCACAGATACGCAGTATTTT. Residues: CSASGGGPRTDTQYF.

The chain couples TRBV7-2 to TRBJ2-1; possibly TRBD2 for D (5 bases). The CDR3 covers 16 residues. From germline, CDR1 is SGHTA and CDR2 FQGNSA. The V end was cut by 0 bases, the J end by 3 bases, with 12 bases between. CDR3 coding DNA: TGTGCCAGCAGCTTAGCGCTAGGACTCGGCTACAATGAGCAGTTCTTC. Protein: CASSLALGLGYNEQFF.

This clonotype was found many times. The V call is TRBV5-4, the J call TRBJ2-7, with D possibly called TRBD1 or TRBD2 (5 bases each). The CDR3 extends over 13 amino acids. Trimming took off 4 bases at V and 3 bases at J, with 11 bases between the two ends. The germline V gene has CDR1 SGHNT and CDR2 YYREEE (reference sequence). The CDR3 region is CASSGDEGYEQYF. The CDR3 DNA reads as TGTGCCAGCAGCGGGGACGAGGGCTACGAGCAGTACTTC.

This clonotype was picked up a small number of times. This chain joins TRBV18 and TRBJ2-3; maybe TRBD1 (6 bases). Per germline, CDR1 KGHSH and CDR2 LQKENI. The CDR3 is 13 amino acids. V was pared by 2 bases and J by 5 bases, with 8 bases between. CDR3 nucleotides: TGTGCCAGCTCACCAGACAGGAAAGATACGCAGTATTTT. It specifies CASSPDRKDTQYF.

The rearrangement links TRBV4-2 to TRBJ2-7, with 8 bases identical to TRBD1. Trimming removed 2 bases from V and 3 bases from J; junction bases left unmatched: 6. The germline gives CDR1 LGHNA, CDR2 YNFKEQ. The CDR3 consists of 15 residues. The CDR3 loop is CASSQPGQADYEQYF. The CDR3 DNA reads TGTGCCAGCAGCCAACCGGGACAGGCTGACTACGAGCAGTACTTC.

The chain carries TRBV18 and TRBJ2-1; D not certain. The CDR3 contains 13 residues. Germline V lookup: CDR1 KGHSH, CDR2 LQKENI. Trimming shortened V by 6 bases and J by 6 bases, and 12 bases separated the two germline ends. The CDR3 DNA sequence: TGTGCCAGCTCCCCCGCCGTTCGCAATGAGCAGTTCTTC. This encodes CASSPAVRNEQFF.

The chain links TRBV4-2 to TRBJ2-2, with 8 bases matching TRBD1. This CDR3 is 18 amino acids long. Germline CDR1 LGHNA, CDR2 YNFKEQ. J gave up 2 bases and V 4 bases, and 12 bases lay outside the gene matches. In nucleotides, the CDR3 is TGTGCCAGCAGCCGCACCGCGCTGACAGGGGCTAACACCGGGGAGCTGTTTTTT. This translates into CASSRTALTGANTGELFF.

A few counts support this clonotype. V is TRBV6-2 or TRBV6-3 and J is TRBJ1-2; D is undetermined. Germline CDR1 is MNHEY and CDR2 is SVGEGT. Trimming took 5 bases from V and 2 from J, leaving 12 bases between them. The CDR3 contains 14 residues. CDR3 loop: CASSRTNPNYGYTF. In DNA, the CDR3 is TGTGCCAGCAGTCGCACAAACCCAAACTATGGCTACACCTTC.

This clonotype was seen only a few times. The CDR3 DNA follows: TGTGCCAGCAGCAGTACAGGGGGCGCCCCCTGGGCCCAGCATTTT. Residues: CASSSTGGAPWAQHF. The V gene is TRBV7-2, the J gene TRBJ1-5; the match to TRBD1 covers 9 bases. V dropped 5 bases and J dropped 11; count of bases not matched to a gene: 13. Germline V gives CDR1 SGHTA, CDR2 FQGNSA. The CDR3 is 15 residues long.

This chain connects TRBV24-1 to TRBJ2-2; TRBD1 matches at 7 bases. The V segment lost 5 bases and the J segment 3 bases; nucleotides outside the gene matches: 2. CDR1 KGHDR and CDR2 SFDVKD come from the germline V gene. This CDR3 spans 14 amino acids. CDR3 nucleotides: TGTGCCACCAGTGGCAGGGGGTACACCGGGGAGCTGTTTTTT. This encodes CATSGRGYTGELFF.